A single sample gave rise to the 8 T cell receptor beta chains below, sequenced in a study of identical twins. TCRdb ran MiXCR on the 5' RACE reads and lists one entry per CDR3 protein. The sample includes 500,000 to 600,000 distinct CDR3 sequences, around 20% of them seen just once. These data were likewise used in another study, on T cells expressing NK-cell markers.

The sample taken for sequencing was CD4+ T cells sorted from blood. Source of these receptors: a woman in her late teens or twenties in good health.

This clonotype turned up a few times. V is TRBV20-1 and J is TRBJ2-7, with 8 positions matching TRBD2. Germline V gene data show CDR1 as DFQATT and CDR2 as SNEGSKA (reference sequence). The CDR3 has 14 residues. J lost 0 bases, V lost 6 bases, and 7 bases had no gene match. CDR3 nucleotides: TGCAGTGCCCCTAGCGGGTTGAGCTCCTACGAGCAGTACTTC. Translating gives CSAPSGLSSYEQYF.

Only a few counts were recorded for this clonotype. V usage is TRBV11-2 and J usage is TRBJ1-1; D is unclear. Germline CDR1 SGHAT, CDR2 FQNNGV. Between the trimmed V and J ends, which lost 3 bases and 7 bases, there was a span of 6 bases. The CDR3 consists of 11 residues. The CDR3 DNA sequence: TGTGCCAGCAGCTTGAGGAATGAAGCTTTCTTT. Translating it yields CASSLRNEAFF.

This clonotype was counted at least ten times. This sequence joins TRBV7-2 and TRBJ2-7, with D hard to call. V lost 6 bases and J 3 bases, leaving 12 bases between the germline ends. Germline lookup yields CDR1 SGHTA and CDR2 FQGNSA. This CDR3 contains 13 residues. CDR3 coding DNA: TGTGCCAGCAGTTCCCTTAACAGCTACGAGCAGTACTTC. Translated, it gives CASSSLNSYEQYF.

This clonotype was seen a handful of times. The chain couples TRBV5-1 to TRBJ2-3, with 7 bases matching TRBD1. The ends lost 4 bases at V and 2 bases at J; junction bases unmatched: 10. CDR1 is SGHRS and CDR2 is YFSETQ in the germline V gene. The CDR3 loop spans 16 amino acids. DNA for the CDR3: TGCGCCAGCAGCGCCCAGACAGGGCTTCTCACAGATACGCAGTATTTT. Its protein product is CASSAQTGLLTDTQYF.

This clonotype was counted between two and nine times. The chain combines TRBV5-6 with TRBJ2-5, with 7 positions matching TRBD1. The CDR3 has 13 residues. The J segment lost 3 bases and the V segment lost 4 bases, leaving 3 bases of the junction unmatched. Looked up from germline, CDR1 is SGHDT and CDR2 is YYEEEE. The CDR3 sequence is CASSTGTEETQYF. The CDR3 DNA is TGTGCCAGCAGCACCGGGACAGAAGAGACCCAGTACTTC.

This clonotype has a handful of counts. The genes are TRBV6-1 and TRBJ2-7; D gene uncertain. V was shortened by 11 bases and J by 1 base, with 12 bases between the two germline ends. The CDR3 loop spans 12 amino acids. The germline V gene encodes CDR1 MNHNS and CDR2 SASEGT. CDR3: CAGGDWSYEQYF. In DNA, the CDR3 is TGTGCCGGCGGAGACTGGTCCTACGAGCAGTACTTC.

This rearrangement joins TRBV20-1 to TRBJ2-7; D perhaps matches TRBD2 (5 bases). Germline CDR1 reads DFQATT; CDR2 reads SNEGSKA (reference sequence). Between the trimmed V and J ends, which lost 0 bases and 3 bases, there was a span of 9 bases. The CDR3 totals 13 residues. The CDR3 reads CSARDRGFYEQYF. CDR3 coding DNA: TGCAGTGCTAGAGATAGAGGGTTCTACGAGCAGTACTTC.

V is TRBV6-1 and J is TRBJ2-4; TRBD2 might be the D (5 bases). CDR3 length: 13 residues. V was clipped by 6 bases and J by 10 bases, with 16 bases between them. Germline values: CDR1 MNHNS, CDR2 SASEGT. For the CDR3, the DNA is TGTGCCAGCAGACCCAACGGGGATTTTATTCAGTACTTC. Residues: CASRPNGDFIQYF.